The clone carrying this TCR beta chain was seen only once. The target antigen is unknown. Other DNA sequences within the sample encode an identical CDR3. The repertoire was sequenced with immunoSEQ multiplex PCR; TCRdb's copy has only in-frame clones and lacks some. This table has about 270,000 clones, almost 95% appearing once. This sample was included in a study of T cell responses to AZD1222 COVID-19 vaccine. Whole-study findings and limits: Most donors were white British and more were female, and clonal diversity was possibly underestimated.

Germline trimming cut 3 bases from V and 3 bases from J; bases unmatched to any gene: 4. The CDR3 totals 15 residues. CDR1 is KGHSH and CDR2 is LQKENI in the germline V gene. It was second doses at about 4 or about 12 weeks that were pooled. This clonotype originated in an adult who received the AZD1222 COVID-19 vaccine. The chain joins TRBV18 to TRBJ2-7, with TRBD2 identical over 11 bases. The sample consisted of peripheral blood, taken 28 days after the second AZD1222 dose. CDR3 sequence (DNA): TGTGCCAGCTCACCTGGGACTAGCGGCAGCTACGAGCAGTACTTC. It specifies CASSPGTSGSYEQYF.